This entry is about one TCR beta chain. What it binds is unknown. The PCR contained 60 Vbeta and 13 Jbeta primers. Assay: immunoSEQ multiplex PCR; the TCRdb copy retains only in-frame clones and omits some. The table includes roughly 140,000 clones, roughly 80% detected once. This record belongs to a study of cytomegalovirus exposure and HLA in healthy donors. Whole-study findings and limits: Follow-up analysis seemed to connect common viral pathogens with several of the most significant clusters identified. For presence/absence analyses, sequencing depth was assumed to be roughly uniform across donors.

The V end lost 2 bases, the J end lost 0 bases, and 7 bases lay between the germline ends. This CDR3 has 14 residues. Germline V gene sequence: CDR1 SGHNT, CDR2 YYREEE (reference sequence). The genes are TRBV5-4 and TRBJ2-3; no clear D. Sequenced material: PBMCs. This TCR came from a man between 35 and 55 years old in good health and CMV-seronegative. The CDR3 region has the DNA TGTGCCAGCAGCTTCTACCCTAGCACAGATACGCAGTATTTT. Translating gives CASSFYPSTDTQYF.